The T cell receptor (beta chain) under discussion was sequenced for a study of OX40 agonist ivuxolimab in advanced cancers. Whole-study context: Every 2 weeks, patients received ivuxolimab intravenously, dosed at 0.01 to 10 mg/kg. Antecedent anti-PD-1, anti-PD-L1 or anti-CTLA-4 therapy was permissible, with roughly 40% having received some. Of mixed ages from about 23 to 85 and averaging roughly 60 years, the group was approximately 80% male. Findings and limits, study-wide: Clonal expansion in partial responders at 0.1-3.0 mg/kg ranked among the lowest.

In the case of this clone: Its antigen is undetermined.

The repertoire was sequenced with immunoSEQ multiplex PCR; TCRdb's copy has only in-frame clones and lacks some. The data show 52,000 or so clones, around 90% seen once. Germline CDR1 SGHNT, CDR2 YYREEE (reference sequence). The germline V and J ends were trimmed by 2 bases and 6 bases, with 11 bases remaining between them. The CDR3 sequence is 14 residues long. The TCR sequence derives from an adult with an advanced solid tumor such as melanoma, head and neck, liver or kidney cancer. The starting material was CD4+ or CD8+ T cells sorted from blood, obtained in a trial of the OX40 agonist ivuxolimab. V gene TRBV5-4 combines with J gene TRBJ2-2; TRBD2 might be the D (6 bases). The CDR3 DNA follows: TGTGCCAGCAGCTTTATAGGAGGGTCCGGGGAGCTGTTTTTT. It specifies CASSFIGGSGELFF.